The entry below gives a single T cell receptor (beta chain) sequence along with its context. The target antigen is unknown. Resected material from corrective heart surgery provided the thymus tissue analysed. CDR3 length equals 15 residues. Germline-derived CDR1 and CDR2 are MDHEN and SYDVKM. Trimming cost V 6 bases and J 1 base; bases outside gene matches: 8. Assay used: immunoSEQ multiplex PCR; TCRdb lists only in-frame clones, some missing. Of 120,000 or so clones in the sample, about 95% are singletons; the top ten hold 0.02% to 0.03%. This specimen comes from a study of human thymus T cells. General observations from the study: Related research reported highly overlapping thymic repertoires among unrelated individuals. V and J gene usage appeared biased in thymic and blood repertoires.

The receptor's source is a boy under three years old with a congenital heart defect but otherwise immunologically healthy. The chain employs TRBV28 and TRBJ1-2, with 7 bases fitting TRBD1. Sequenced input: thymus tissue. The DNA for the CDR3 is TGTGCCAGCAGCCCTACGACAGGGAGTAACTATGGCTACACCTTC. Translated: CASSPTTGSNYGYTF.